The entry that follows covers one T cell receptor (beta chain) sequence. Antigen unknown. V shed 8 bases and J shed 4 bases, with 9 bases lying between them. The CDR3 spans 11 residues. CDR1 and CDR2 from the germline V gene are MDHEN and SYDVKM. The sample comes from a study of response to subunit inactivated influenza vaccine. Findings and caveats of the study: Each seasonal flu vaccination may recruit only limited new T cells, authors suggested.

TCRdb reprocessed the RT-PCR reads with MiXCR, giving one entry per CDR3 protein. The table records 650,000 or so distinct CDR3 sequences, 12% to 15% of them present only once. The specimen was PBMCs from blood, collected approximately 15 days before vaccination. The chain joins TRBV28 to TRBJ2-7; D ambiguous. The TCR sequence derives from a man over 45 who received an inactivated influenza vaccine. CDR3 nucleotide sequence: TGTGCCAGCGGAGTTGAGTACGAGCAGTACTTC. It codes for CASGVEYEQYF.